This T cell receptor beta chain was captured in a study of cytomegalovirus exposure and HLA in healthy donors. Findings and limits, study-wide: Follow-up analysis later connected one missense variant in DCLRE1C with trimming of TCR beta V- and J-genes. Available immune exposure information was restricted to CMV serostatus only. 150 or so TCR beta chains were listed as cytomegalovirus-associated. Productive status was seen about 90% or about 30% of the time for most TCR beta V segments in an earlier analysis.

A word on this clone: Its antigen is as yet unknown.

This PCR relied on a set of 60 Vbeta primers and 13 Jbeta primers. Clones were sequenced by immunoSEQ multiplex PCR, and TCRdb holds only the in-frame ones, with some missing. This table has about 76,000 clones, about four fifths appearing once. The CDR3 has 15 residues. V gave up 0 bases and J gave up 1 base, with 8 bases separating them. CDR1 SGHTS and CDR2 YDEGEE come from the germline V gene. This rearrangement joins TRBV5-8 to TRBJ1-3, with TRBD1 as a possible D gene (5 bases). This TCR came from a male donor in good health and CMV-seropositive. Source material: PBMCs. CDR3 sequence reads: CASSLAGGSGNTIYF. The CDR3 DNA reads as TGTGCCAGCAGCTTGGCCGGGGGGTCTGGAAACACCATATATTTT.